Presented here are 21 T cell receptor beta chains from one specimen sequenced in a study of molecular identifiers for immune sequencing clone quantification. Using its own MiXCR run on the PCR reads, TCRdb lists one record per CDR3 protein. The table has 460,000 or so distinct CDR3 sequences, about a fifth seen once. Sequenced material: naive CD8+ T cells from blood, with Jurkat cell RNA spiked in. Documented subset: FACS-sorted CD8+CD4-CCR7+CD45RA+ naive T cells. The receptors originated from a human donor in good health. Some libraries in this study had Jurkat cell RNA spiked in.

This clonotype was seen at least ten times. This chain uses TRBV7-9 with TRBJ2-5; no clear D gene. The germline V and J ends were trimmed by 5 bases and 5 bases, with 12 bases remaining between them. The length of the CDR3 is 13 residues. Germline CDR1 is SEHNR and CDR2 is FQNEAQ (reference sequence). In DNA, the CDR3 is TGTGCCAGCAGCCCGGGTTTTGGGGAGACCCAGTACTTC. This sequence encodes CASSPGFGETQYF.

V is TRBV13 and J is TRBJ1-1, with D unresolved. The germline V and J ends were trimmed by 3 bases and 4 bases, with 12 bases remaining between them. Germline V gene sequence: CDR1 PRHDT, CDR2 FYEKMQ (reference sequence). CDR3 length equals 14 residues. CDR3 nucleotide sequence: TGTGCCAGCAGCTTCAGCATTCGGGGCACTGAAGCTTTCTTT. It codes for CASSFSIRGTEAFF.

In the case of this clonotype: A read error may be the cause here, since a much bigger clone is one base away. The chain has TRBV6-2 or TRBV6-3 and TRBJ2-4; either TRBD1 or TRBD2 may fit D (6 bases each). The CDR3 is 11 residues long. Germline loops: CDR1 MNHEY, CDR2 SVGEGT. The CDR3, as DNA: TGTGCCAACAGCTACGGGGGACACTACGTCTTC. This encodes CANSYGGHYVF.

This clonotype was observed many times. The chain uses TRBV10-3 and TRBJ2-7; D remains unclear. There are 13 residues in the CDR3. Between the trimmed V and J ends, which lost 8 bases and 2 bases, there was a span of 13 bases. The V gene's germline CDR1 is ENHRY and CDR2 SYGVKD. The CDR3 is CAIATLGPYEQYF. CDR3 DNA sequence: TGTGCCATCGCGACCCTGGGCCCCTACGAGCAGTACTTC.

This chain links TRBV30 with TRBJ1-1; D is undetermined. The CDR3 runs 13 residues. Trimming took 0 bases from V and 6 from J, leaving 11 bases between them. From germline, CDR1 is GTSNPN and CDR2 SVGIG (reference sequence). DNA of the CDR3: TGTGCCTGGAGTGTCGGGCAGGCGTCTGAAGCTTTCTTT. Translated: CAWSVGQASEAFF.

At least ten counts were recorded for this clonotype. V gene TRBV7-9 combines with J gene TRBJ2-7; possible D gene TRBD1, 6 bases. V lost 1 base and J lost 3, with 10 bases in between. The CDR3 runs to 14 residues. Germline V lookup: CDR1 SEHNR, CDR2 FQNEAQ (reference sequence). CDR3 DNA sequence: TGTGCCAGCAGCTTAGAGGGGACACTCTACGAGCAGTACTTC. It encodes CASSLEGTLYEQYF.

The chain is built from TRBV4-1 and TRBJ2-6, with a tentative D call TRBD1 (6 bases). V dropped 2 bases and J dropped 2 bases, with 13 bases sitting between them. Germline loops: CDR1 MGHRA, CDR2 YSYEKL. The CDR3 extends over 17 amino acids. CDR3 residues: CASSQLEGVPGANVLTF. CDR3 in DNA: TGCGCCAGCAGCCAACTTGAGGGGGTTCCTGGGGCCAACGTCCTGACTTTC.

The gene calls are TRBV4-1 and TRBJ1-6; the D is unclear. The germline V gene has CDR1 MGHRA and CDR2 YSYEKL. Trimming cost V 3 bases and J 6 bases, with 6 bases left between them. This CDR3 has 13 amino acids. The CDR3 reads CASSQELNSPLHF. The CDR3 DNA reads as TGCGCCAGCAGCCAGGAACTTAATTCACCCCTCCACTTT.

About this clonotype: At one of its ends the junction is not consistent with the germline gene, which may arise from a read error. The chain recombines TRBV7-9 with TRBJ1-1; tentatively, D is TRBD1 (5 bases). CDR3 length: 15 residues. Germline V gene data show CDR1 as SEHNR and CDR2 as FQNEAQ (reference sequence). In DNA, the CDR3 is TGTGCCAGCAGCGAGAACAGGATCATGAACACTGAAGCTCTCTTT. Amino acids: CASSENRIMNTEALF.

As concerns this clonotype: A single base separates this from a much larger clone, so it may be a read error. The rearrangement links TRBV5-3 to TRBJ2-1; D possibly corresponds to TRBD2 (6 bases). TRBV5-3 is treated as an ORF (open reading frame) with a function not yet certain. CDR3 length equals 11 residues. In DNA form, the CDR3 reads TGTGCCAGCAGCTTATCGGGACTTCAGTTCTTC. It translates to CASSLSGLQFF.

This clonotype was detected only a few times. This chain links TRBV10-3 with TRBJ2-7; either TRBD1 or TRBD2 may supply D (5 bases each). CDR1 and CDR2 (germline): ENHRY, SYGVKD. CDR3 size: 16 residues. V was pared by 0 bases and J by 6 bases, with 18 bases between. The CDR3 sequence is CAISESITGGFSEQYF. The CDR3 DNA follows: TGTGCCATCAGTGAGTCGATAACAGGAGGCTTCTCCGAGCAGTACTTC.

The rearrangement links TRBV7-9 to TRBJ1-1; D gene ambiguous. Trimming took off 1 base at V and 4 bases at J, with 13 bases between the two ends. Per germline, CDR1 SEHNR and CDR2 FQNEAQ (reference sequence). There are 15 residues in the CDR3. The CDR3 DNA reads TGTGCCAGCAGCTTAGGGGCAGTGGGTGCCACTGAAGCTTTCTTT. The encoded protein is CASSLGAVGATEAFF.

This clonotype was found many times. The gene calls are TRBV4-1 and TRBJ2-5; 8 bases map to TRBD2. From germline, CDR1 is MGHRA and CDR2 YSYEKL. After removal of 1 base from V and 2 bases from J, the junction contained 6 bases not matched to a gene. CDR3 length: 16 amino acids. CDR3 residues: CASSQVTASGQETQYF. The CDR3 DNA sequence: TGCGCCAGCAGCCAAGTCACCGCTAGCGGGCAAGAGACCCAGTACTTC.

V and J are TRBV13 and TRBJ2-3, with D possibly being TRBD1 (5 bases). CDR1 PRHDT and CDR2 FYEKMQ come from the germline V gene (reference sequence). V was trimmed by 5 bases and J by 1 base, leaving 13 bases between them. CDR3 size: 15 residues. DNA for the CDR3: TGTGCCAGCAGCGCACGGGTAGGGGGCACAGATACGCAGTATTTT. It codes for CASSARVGGTDTQYF.

Worth noting for this clonotype: A read error may produce the germline difference seen at one junction end. This chain uses TRBV10-3 with TRBJ2-5; D is unclear. Per germline, CDR1 ENHRY and CDR2 SYGVKD. This CDR3 is built from 14 residues. CDR3 in amino acids: CAISDAEDQETRYF. Here the CDR3 DNA reads TGTGCCATCAGTGATGCGGAAGACCAAGAGACCCGGTACTTC.

This clonotype was recorded at least ten times. The chain uses TRBV15 and TRBJ1-2, with TRBD1 as a possible D gene (5 bases). The CDR3 consists of 13 residues. Trimming took off 0 bases at V and 6 bases at J, with 8 bases between the two ends. In germline, CDR1 is LNHNV, CDR2 YYDKDF (reference sequence). The DNA of the CDR3 is TGTGCCACCAGCAGAGAAGGAGGGGATGGCTACACCTTC. Encoded protein: CATSREGGDGYTF. The full variable domain, its missing parts supplied by reference TRBV15 and TRBJ1-2, is DAMVIQNPRYQVTQFGKPVTLSCSQTLNHNVMYWYQQKSSQAPKLLFHYYDKDFNNEADTPDNFQSRRPNTSFCFLDIRSPGLGDTAMYLCATSREGGDGYTFGSGTRLTVV.

This clonotype was counted between two and nine times. The chain links TRBV5-5 to TRBJ1-5, with 7 positions matching TRBD1. Trimming took 0 bases from V and 7 from J; bases not matched to a gene: 13. The germline gives CDR1 SGHKS, CDR2 YYEKEE (reference sequence). The CDR3 extends over 17 amino acids. Here the CDR3 DNA reads TGTGCCAGCAGCTTGGTTCTCGGGAGACAGGGTGGACAGCCCCAGCATTTT. Its translation is CASSLVLGRQGGQPQHF.

The rearrangement uses TRBV9 and TRBJ1-4, with D perhaps TRBD1 (6 bases). There are 15 residues in the CDR3. Trimming shortened V by 4 bases and J by 6 bases, and 16 bases separated the two germline ends. Looked up from germline, CDR1 is SGDLS and CDR2 is YYNGEE. The CDR3: CASSTPGANHEKLFF. CDR3 in DNA: TGTGCCAGCAGCACTCCAGGGGCGAATCATGAAAAACTGTTTTTT.

About this clonotype: It may be a read error: a sequence one base away is much more abundant. The chain recombines TRBV15 with TRBJ1-1; D is uncertain. V shed 1 base and J shed 8 bases, with 17 bases lying between them. Germline values: CDR1 LNHNV, CDR2 YYDKDF (reference sequence). This CDR3 region has 15 residues. CDR3 amino acids: CATSRVGLGTGEAFF. CDR3 nucleotides: TGTGCCACCAGCAGAGTTGGGCTCGGTACCGGGGAAGCTTTCTTT.

This clonotype appeared a few times. The rearrangement joins TRBV7-9 to TRBJ2-3, with 7 bases that match TRBD1. V gave up 8 bases and J gave up 5 bases; unmatched junction bases: 7. CDR3 length: 13 amino acids. Germline lookup yields CDR1 SEHNR and CDR2 FQNEAQ (reference sequence). In DNA, the CDR3 is TGTGCCAGCGGACAGGCGAGTCAAGATACGCAGTATTTT. It encodes CASGQASQDTQYF.

The chain uses TRBV25-1 and TRBJ1-1; D is perhaps TRBD1 (6 bases). Germline-derived CDR1 and CDR2 are MGHDK and SYGVNS. V was shortened by 9 bases and J by 7 bases, with 21 bases between the two germline ends. There are 14 residues in the CDR3. The CDR3 coding sequence is TGTGCCAGGGGGGAACAGGAGGGGGACTATGAAGCTTTCTTT. Its protein product is CARGEQEGDYEAFF.